This is a list of T cell receptor beta chains from one sample in a study of T cells expressing NK-cell markers. Each CDR3 protein gets one entry in TCRdb, which reprocessed the 5' RACE reads and gives no DNA. Its listing shows some 500,000 distinct CDR3 sequences. The sequencing sample was made of blood T cells: a sorted CD56 or NKG2C T cell subset, CD4+ or CD8+ T cells, or bulk PBMC T cells (not recorded which). Receptors originate from a woman in her 50s in good health. Each CDR3 is given with its conserved first and last residue.

TRBV2	TRBJ2-1	CASSESSVFNEQFF
TRBV24-1	TRBJ2-3	CATSAPTSTDTQYF
TRBV11-2	TRBJ1-4	CASSLVFGLNEKLFF
TRBV7-2	TRBJ2-1	CASSLVTSREGYEQFF
TRBV10-3	TRBJ1-3	CATRGGNTIYF
TRBV7-9	TRBJ2-7	CASSLVVGEGYEQYF
TRBV5-1	TRBJ2-3	CASRQEASGIPDTQYF
TRBV11-2	TRBJ2-5	CASSPGTGVRETQYF
TRBV12-3/TRBV12-4	TRBJ2-1	CASRTSGNNEQFF
TRBV25-1	TRBJ2-5	CATLRVETQYF
TRBV20-1	TRBJ2-1	CSARGGGYYNEQFF
TRBV2	TRBJ2-4	CASSEAETGIQYF
TRBV9	TRBJ1-3	CASSVADTIYF
TRBV6-1	TRBJ1-1	CASSGVGMNTEAFF
TRBV11-3	TRBJ1-1	CASSPSWPEAFF
TRBV5-1	TRBJ2-2	CASSPNTGNTGELFF
TRBV5-8	TRBJ2-1	CASSLWGQGVEAEQFF
TRBV28	TRBJ2-7	CASSLFGESFEQYF
TRBV12-3/TRBV12-4	TRBJ1-1	CASSAGVLNTEAFF
TRBV19	TRBJ2-5	CASRTIGLETQYF
TRBV19	TRBJ2-7	CASSAGTVSYEQYF
TRBV29-1	TRBJ1-2	CSARGPRGYTF
TRBV6-6	TRBJ2-6	CASSPYSGANVLTF
TRBV6-1	TRBJ1-5	CASSEDRTVGNQPQHF
TRBV9	TRBJ2-5	CASGTSGRETQYF
TRBV27	TRBJ2-2	CASSLDSGRPNTGELFF
TRBV6-6	TRBJ2-7	CASSHKTSGLDEQYF
TRBV10-3	TRBJ2-5	CAISSQPQETQYF
TRBV7-2	TRBJ2-1	CASSLVQRDYNEQFF
TRBV6-1	TRBJ2-1	CASRGGGLHQQFF
TRBV19	TRBJ2-6	CASITRRAAGANVLTF
TRBV27	TRBJ1-6	CASSLEAAYNSPLHF
TRBV10-3	TRBJ2-3	CAISGGQGPSTDTQYF
TRBV20-1	TRBJ2-3	CSAIYRTGFTDTQYF
TRBV7-9	TRBJ2-3	CAGMDSRADTQYF
TRBV3-1	TRBJ2-4	CASSQDRMGSDIQYF
TRBV5-1	TRBJ2-1	CASHYGTSANEQFF
TRBV5-1	TRBJ2-1	CASSLEGTSGRPRGNEQFF
TRBV5-1	TRBJ2-7	CASSLDSLRTYEQYF
TRBV7-3	TRBJ2-2	CASSLNRDRKTGELFF
TRBV5-1	TRBJ2-5	CASSLSQRARKETQYF
TRBV5-1	TRBJ1-4	CASRPFGQSSEEKLFF
TRBV6-6	TRBJ2-2	CASSYSPGQRNTGELFF
TRBV12-5	TRBJ2-1	CASGLGDRVFF
TRBV5-1	TRBJ2-7	CASSTGLAGGVRSYEQYF
TRBV12-3/TRBV12-4	TRBJ2-7	CASSFGLGVNYEQYF
TRBV6-5	TRBJ1-2	CASSYLGTNYGYTF
TRBV4-1	TRBJ2-1	CASRPRTAYNEQFF
TRBV10-1	TRBJ2-1	CASSESMFSRTSGRIEQFF
TRBV5-1	TRBJ2-3	CASSLGLAGATTDTQYF
TRBV29-1	TRBJ1-1	CSVGGSSMNTEAFF
TRBV7-9	TRBJ2-4	CASSHGTGWYF
TRBV3-1	TRBJ2-7	CASRKSGSSYEQYF
TRBV28	TRBJ1-4	CASSWMEQNEKLFF
TRBV29-1	TRBJ1-1	CSVGSGTFGSEAFF